This T cell receptor beta chain was recovered during a study of beta chain features in type 1 diabetes. Whole-study context: Investigators examined under 140 million sorted cells across all samples.

CDR1 and CDR2 (germline): DFQATT, SNEGSKA (reference sequence). The CDR3 spans 11 residues. V lost 1 base and J lost 6, with 7 bases in between. Whole-study results and caveats: High TCR expression in some cells could lead to their over-representation in cDNA sequencing. VDJ junctions in type 1 diabetes patients carried more deletions and fewer insertions.

Expressed TCRB transcripts were sequenced, since all the RNA that had been isolated was reverse transcribed. Clones were sequenced by immunoSEQ multiplex PCR, and TCRdb holds only the in-frame ones, with some missing. In the table there are fewer than 250,000 clones, roughly 14% of which are singletons. Regarding this clone: The antigen remains undetermined.

The V and J genes are TRBV20-1 and TRBJ2-7; D uncertain. This clonotype was sampled from a woman aged 40 to 50 in good health. Sequencing was done on a sample of naive CD4+ T cells from blood. CDR3 sequence reads: CSARVPGEQYF. The CDR3 DNA is TGCAGTGCTAGAGTGCCGGGCGAGCAGTACTTC.